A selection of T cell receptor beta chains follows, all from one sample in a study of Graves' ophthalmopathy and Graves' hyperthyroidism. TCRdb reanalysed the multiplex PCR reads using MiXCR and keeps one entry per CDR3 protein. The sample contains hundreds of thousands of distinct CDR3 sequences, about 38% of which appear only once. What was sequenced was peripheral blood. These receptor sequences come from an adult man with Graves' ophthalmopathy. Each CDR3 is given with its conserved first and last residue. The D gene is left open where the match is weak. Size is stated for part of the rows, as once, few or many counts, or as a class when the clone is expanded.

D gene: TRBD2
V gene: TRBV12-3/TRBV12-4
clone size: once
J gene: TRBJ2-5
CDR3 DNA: TGTGCCAGCAGTTTCGAGGGACTAGCGGTAGAACAAGAGACCCAGTACTTC
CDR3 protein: CASSFEGLAVEQETQYF

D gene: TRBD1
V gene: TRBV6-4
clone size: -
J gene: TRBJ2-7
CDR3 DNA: TGTGCCAGCAGTGACTCGATCTTCGGGGACAGGGGAAACGAGCAGTACTTC
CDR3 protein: CASSDSIFGDRGNEQYF

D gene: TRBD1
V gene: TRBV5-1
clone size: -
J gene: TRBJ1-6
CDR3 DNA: TGCGCCAGCAGCTTCGAACCCCAGGGACAGGGATTATCATCCTATAATTCACCCCTCCACTTT
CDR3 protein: CASSFEPQGQGLSSYNSPLHF

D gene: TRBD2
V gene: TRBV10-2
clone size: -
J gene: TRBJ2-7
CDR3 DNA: TGCGCCAGCAGTGCTAGAGAGGGACTAGCGGGGGACTACGAGCAGTACTTC
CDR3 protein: CASSAREGLAGDYEQYF

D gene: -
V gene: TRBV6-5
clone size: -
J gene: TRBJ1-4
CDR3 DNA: TGTGCCAGCAGCTACAAATGGCCGCCAGCCACTAATGAAAAACTGTTTTTT
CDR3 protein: CASSYKWPPATNEKLFF

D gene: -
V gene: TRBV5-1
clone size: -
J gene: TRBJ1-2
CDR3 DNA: TGCGCCAGCAGGACATCAGACGGGGCTAACTATGGCTACACCTTC
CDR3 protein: CASRTSDGANYGYTF

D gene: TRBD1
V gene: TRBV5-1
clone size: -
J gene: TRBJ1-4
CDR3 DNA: TGCGCCAGCAGCTTGGGACAGGGCGATGAAGAACTGTTTTTT
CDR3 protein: CASSLGQGDEELFF

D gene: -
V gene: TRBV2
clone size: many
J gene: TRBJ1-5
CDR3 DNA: TGTGCCAGCAGTGAAGATGGGGATCAGCCCCAGCATTTT
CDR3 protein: CASSEDGDQPQHF

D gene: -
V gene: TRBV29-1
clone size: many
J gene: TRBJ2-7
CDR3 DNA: TGCAGCGTTGAAAGAGCCCCCTACGAGCAGTACTTC
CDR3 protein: CSVERAPYEQYF

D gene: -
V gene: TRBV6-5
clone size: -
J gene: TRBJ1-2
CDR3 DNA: TGTGCCAGCAGGTCAGGAGGCCCCTATGGCTACACCTTC
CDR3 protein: CASRSGGPYGYTF

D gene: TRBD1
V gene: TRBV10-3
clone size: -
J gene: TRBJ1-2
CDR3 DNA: TGTGCCATCAGCGTTGGGACAGGGCATGGCTACACCTTC
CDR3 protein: CAISVGTGHGYTF

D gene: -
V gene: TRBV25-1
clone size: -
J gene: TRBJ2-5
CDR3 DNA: TGTGCCAGCAGCGGGGGCGCGGAGACCCAGTACTTC
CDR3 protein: CASSGGAETQYF

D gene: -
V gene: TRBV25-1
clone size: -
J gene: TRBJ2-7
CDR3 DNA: TGTGCCAGCAGTGCTAAGCCTCGGGCAATTCTCTTCGAGCAGTACTTC
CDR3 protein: CASSAKPRAILFEQYF

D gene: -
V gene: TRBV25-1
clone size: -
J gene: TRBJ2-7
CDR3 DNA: TGTGCCAGCAGTGAATTGCAGGGGACCCCCTACGAGCAGTACTTC
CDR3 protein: CASSELQGTPYEQYF

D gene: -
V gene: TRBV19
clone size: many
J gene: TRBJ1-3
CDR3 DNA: TGTGCCAGTAGTAGCCCCGGACAGCTCGGAAACACCATATATTTT
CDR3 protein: CASSSPGQLGNTIYF

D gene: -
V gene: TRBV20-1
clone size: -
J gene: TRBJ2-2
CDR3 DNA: -
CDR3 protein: CSASFGANVLTFGAGELFF

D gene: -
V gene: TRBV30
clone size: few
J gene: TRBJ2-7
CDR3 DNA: TGTGCCTGGAGTGTATACCCAAGCGCCTACGAGCAGTACTTC
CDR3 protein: CAWSVYPSAYEQYF

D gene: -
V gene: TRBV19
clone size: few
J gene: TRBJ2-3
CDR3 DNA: TGTGCCAGTAGTCGATCAGATACGCAGTATTTT
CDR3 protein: CASSRSDTQYF

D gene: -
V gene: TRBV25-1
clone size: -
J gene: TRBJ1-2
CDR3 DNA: TGTGCCAGCTCACCACAGACAGCCACACCAAACTATGGCTACACCTTC
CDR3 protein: CASSPQTATPNYGYTF

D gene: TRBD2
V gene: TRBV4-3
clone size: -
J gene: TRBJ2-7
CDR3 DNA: TGCGCCAGCAGCCAAGTGCGGGGACTAGGTTTCTACGAGCAGTACTTC
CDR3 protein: CASSQVRGLGFYEQYF

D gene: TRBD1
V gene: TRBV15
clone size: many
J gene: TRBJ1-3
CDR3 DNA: TGTGCCACCAGCAGAGATGACCATGGGGGGACAGTCTCTGGAAACACCATATATTTT
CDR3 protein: CATSRDDHGGTVSGNTIYF

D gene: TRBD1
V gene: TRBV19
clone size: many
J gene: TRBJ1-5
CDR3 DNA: TGTGCCAGTAGCCGAGGGACAGGGGATTATAGCAATCAGCCCCAGCATTTT
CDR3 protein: CASSRGTGDYSNQPQHF

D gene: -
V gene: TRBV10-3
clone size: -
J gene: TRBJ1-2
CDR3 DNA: TGTGCCAGCAGGCCCCCCGACAGTAGGGTGCGAGGCTACACCTTC
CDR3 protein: CASRPPDSRVRGYTF